This T cell receptor (beta chain) was captured in a study of T-cell reconstitution after alpha-beta-depleted transplantation in children. Study-level findings and limits: Newly produced T cells mostly provided counts and TCRbeta diversity after one year, as hyperexpanded clones declined. Reportedly, alpha-beta T cells present about two months post-transplant originated from several hundred expanded clones of graft origin.

CDR3 length: 14 residues. Germline CDR1 and CDR2: MNHNS and SASEGT. Trimming cost V 7 bases and J 2 bases, with 12 bases left between them. It was with unique molecular identifiers that the TCRbeta library was prepared. TCRdb reprocessed the PCR reads with MiXCR, giving one entry per CDR3 protein. The table lists some 550,000 distinct CDR3 sequences, under 30% of them singletons. This clonotype was detected once. Antigen specificity is unknown. The clonotype was recovered from a boy under three years old who had a stem cell transplant for acute myeloid leukemia, so the T cells may come from the graft donor. The gene calls are TRBV6-1 and TRBJ2-4; TRBD2 is a possible D gene (5 bases). The sample consisted of PBMCs, mostly from graft donor cells, taken 360 days after TCRalphabeta/CD19-depleted stem cell transplant. The CDR3 nucleotides read TGTGCCAGCACATTTCTAGCTACCAAAAACATTCAGTACTTC. Translation: CASTFLATKNIQYF.